This TCR beta chain derives from a study of cytomegalovirus exposure and HLA in healthy donors. This CDR3 region has 14 residues. Trimming removed 6 bases at V and 1 base at J, with 13 bases between. Germline-derived CDR1 and CDR2 are MNHEY and SVGAGI. Study results and caveats: About 87% or about 30% of the time was how often most TCR beta V segments were productive, according to an earlier analysis. Certain sequence variants were highly shared and formed a cluster, and this cluster was likely a sequencing artifact.

Points on this clone: Its specificity is not known.

The PCR was carried out with 60 Vbeta primers and 13 Jbeta primers. TCRdb's copy holds only in-frame clones and misses some; the assay was immunoSEQ multiplex PCR. The table includes more than 200,000 clones, about 74% detected once. The sequence came from a man in his forties in good health and CMV-seronegative. The sequencing input was PBMCs. The V and J genes are TRBV6-5 and TRBJ2-7; the D gene is possibly TRBD2 (5 bases). The CDR3 DNA is TGTGCCAGCAGACGCGAACGGGGATCCTACGAGCAGTACTTC. Encoded protein: CASRRERGSYEQYF.